This T cell receptor beta chain originates from a study of Ad26.COV2.S vaccination and SARS-CoV-2 variants. Whole-study results and caveats: It was reported that spike-specific CD8+ and CD4+ T cell responses were substantially broad after vaccination.

As regards this clone: The antigen is not known.

Clones were read by immunoSEQ multiplex PCR, and TCRdb kept only the in-frame ones, dropping some. Here the sample spans over 400,000 clones, 90% being singletons. The trim removed 2 bases at V and 7 bases at J, leaving 6 bases unmatched. This CDR3 region has 15 residues. The germline CDR1 and CDR2 sequences are MDHEN and SYDVKM. The sample's treatment: 15 to 20 received Ad26.COV2.S at low or high dose, single or two shots; a few received placebo; per-sample allocation not given. Specimen acquisition occurred on day 63 following the initial vaccine or placebo injection. An 18-55-year-old adult in Boston served as donor.

This specimen was peripheral blood, taken in a trial of Ad26.COV2.S vaccine versus placebo. The receptor was derived from a person between 18 and 59 years old who received the Ad26.COV2.S COVID-19 vaccine or a placebo. The rearrangement uses TRBV28 and TRBJ2-2, with 8 positions matching TRBD1. CDR3 DNA sequence: TGTGCCAGCAGTTTAGGCGGACAGGGTGGCGGGGAGCTGTTTTTT. Residues: CASSLGGQGGGELFF.